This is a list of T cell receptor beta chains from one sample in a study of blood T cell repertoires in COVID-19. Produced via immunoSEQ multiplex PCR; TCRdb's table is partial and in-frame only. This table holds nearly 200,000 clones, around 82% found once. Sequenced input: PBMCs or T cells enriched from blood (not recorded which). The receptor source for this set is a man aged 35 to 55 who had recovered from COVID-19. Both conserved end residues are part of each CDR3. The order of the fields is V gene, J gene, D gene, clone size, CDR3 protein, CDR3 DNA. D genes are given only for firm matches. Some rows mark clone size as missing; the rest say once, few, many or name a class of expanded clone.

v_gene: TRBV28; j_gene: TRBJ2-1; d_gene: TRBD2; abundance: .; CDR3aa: CASSSSGGARGNEQFF; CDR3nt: TGTGCCAGCAGTTCTAGCGGGGGGGCGAGGGGCAATGAGCAGTTCTTC
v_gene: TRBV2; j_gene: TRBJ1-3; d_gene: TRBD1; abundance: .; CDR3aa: CASRLRTGENTIYF; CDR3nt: TGTGCCAGCAGACTTAGGACAGGGGAAAACACCATATATTTT
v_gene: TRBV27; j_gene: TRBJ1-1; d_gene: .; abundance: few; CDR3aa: CASSFRPMNTEAFF; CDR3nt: TGTGCCAGCAGTTTCAGGCCCATGAACACTGAAGCTTTCTTT
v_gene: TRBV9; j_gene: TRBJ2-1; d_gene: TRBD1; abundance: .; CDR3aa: CASSVTGQDYYNEQFF; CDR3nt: TGTGCCAGCAGCGTAACGGGACAGGATTACTACAATGAGCAGTTCTTC
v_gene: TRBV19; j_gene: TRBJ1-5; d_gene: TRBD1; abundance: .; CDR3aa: CASSIDRWRTGSQPQHF; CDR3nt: TGTGCCAGTAGTATAGATCGTTGGAGGACAGGGAGCCAGCCCCAGCATTTT
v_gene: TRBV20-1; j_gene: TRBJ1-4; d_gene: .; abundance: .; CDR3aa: CSAQTEPGLFF; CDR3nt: TGCAGTGCCCAGACAGAACCCGGACTGTTTTTT
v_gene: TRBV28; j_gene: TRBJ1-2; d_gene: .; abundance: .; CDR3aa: CATLGEGTNTF; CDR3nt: TGTGCCACCCTGGGGGAGGGAACGAACACCTTC
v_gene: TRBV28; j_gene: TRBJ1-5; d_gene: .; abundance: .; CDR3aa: CASSWRKKAGENQPQHF; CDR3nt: TGTGCCAGCAGTTGGAGAAAAAAGGCAGGGGAAAATCAGCCCCAGCATTTT
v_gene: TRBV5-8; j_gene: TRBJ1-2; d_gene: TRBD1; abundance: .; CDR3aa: CASSSDRGFYGYTF; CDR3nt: TGTGCCAGCAGCTCGGACAGGGGATTCTATGGCTACACCTTC
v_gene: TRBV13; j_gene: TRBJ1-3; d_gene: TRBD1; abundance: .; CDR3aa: CASSFGQGGNTIYF; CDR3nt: TGTGCCAGCAGCTTCGGACAGGGAGGAAACACCATATATTTT
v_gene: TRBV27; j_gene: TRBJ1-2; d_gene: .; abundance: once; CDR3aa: CASSPTLGFNYGYTF; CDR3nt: TGTGCCAGCAGTCCAACCCTAGGCTTTAACTATGGCTACACCTTC
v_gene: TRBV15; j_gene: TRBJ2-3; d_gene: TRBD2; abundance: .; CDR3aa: CATSRRLAGGHTDTQYF; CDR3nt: TGTGCCACCAGCAGAAGACTAGCGGGGGGCCACACAGATACGCAGTATTTT
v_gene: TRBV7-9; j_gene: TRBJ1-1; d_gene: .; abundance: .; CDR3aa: CASTPSLNTEAFF; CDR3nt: TGTGCCAGCACCCCGAGTCTAAACACTGAAGCTTTCTTT
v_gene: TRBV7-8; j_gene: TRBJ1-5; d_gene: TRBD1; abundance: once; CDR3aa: CASSGGGRGSNQPQHF; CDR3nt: TGTGCCAGCTCCGGAGGGGGCAGGGGTAGCAATCAGCCCCAGCATTTT
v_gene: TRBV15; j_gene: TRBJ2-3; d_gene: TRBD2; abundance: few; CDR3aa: CATSPLGFPTSGEGGTQYF; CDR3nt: TGTGCCACCAGCCCCCTGGGATTCCCGACTAGCGGGGAAGGTGGTACGCAGTATTTT